This T cell receptor (beta chain) comes out of a study of post-analysis software for immune sequencing data. Of note for this clonotype: What it recognizes is unknown. Germline and junction disagree at one end, which may indicate a read error.

This CDR3 is 14 amino acids long. Germline CDR1 reads SGHRS; CDR2 reads YFSETQ. Unique molecular identifiers had been added to the TCR beta cDNA libraries. TCRdb redid the calling of the PCR reads with MiXCR, one entry per CDR3 protein. The profile shows 250,000 to 300,000 distinct CDR3 sequences, 36% of them singletons. Study-level results: The study found TRBV5-6, TRBV5-1 and TRBV20-1 among roughly 5 TRBV segments more frequent in patients than controls.

The specimen sequenced was blood. This sequence originates from a girl aged 10 to 17 with multiple sclerosis. The chain links TRBV5-1 to TRBJ2-2; the D gene is possibly TRBD2 (5 bases). CDR3 amino acids: CASSTAANTGERFF. As DNA, the CDR3 is TGCGCCAGCAGCACGGCGGCGAACACCGGGGAGCGGTTTTTT.